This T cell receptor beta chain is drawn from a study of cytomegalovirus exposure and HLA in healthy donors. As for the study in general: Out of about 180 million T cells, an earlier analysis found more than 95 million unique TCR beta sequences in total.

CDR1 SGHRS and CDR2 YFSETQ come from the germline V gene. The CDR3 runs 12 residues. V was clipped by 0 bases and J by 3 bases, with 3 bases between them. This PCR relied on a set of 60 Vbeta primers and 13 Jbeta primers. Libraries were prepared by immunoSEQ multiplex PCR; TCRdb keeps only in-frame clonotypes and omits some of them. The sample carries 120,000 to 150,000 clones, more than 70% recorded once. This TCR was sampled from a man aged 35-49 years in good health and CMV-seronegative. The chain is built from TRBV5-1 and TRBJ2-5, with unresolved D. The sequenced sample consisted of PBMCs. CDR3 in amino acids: CASSLAKETQYF. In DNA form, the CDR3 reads TGCGCCAGCAGCTTGGCCAAAGAGACCCAGTACTTC.